One sample yielded the 6 T cell receptor beta chains listed below, sequenced in a study of blood T cells in healthy people across ages. Through a sample-barcoded 5' primer and a J-beta primer mix, a second PCR was run for roughly 6 to 12 cycles. TCRdb processed the 5' RACE reads anew with MiXCR; each CDR3 protein has one entry. The sample lists about 780,000 distinct CDR3 sequences, roughly 46% occurring once. The specimen sequenced was blood. These TCRs come from an elderly man in good health.

The rearrangement links TRBV20-1 to TRBJ1-2; D is perhaps TRBD1 (5 bases). V was pared by 5 bases and J by 5 bases, with 21 bases between. The CDR3 totals 15 residues. From germline, CDR1 is DFQATT and CDR2 SNEGSKA (reference sequence). The CDR3: CSAELGQTTDYGYTF. The CDR3 DNA reads TGCAGTGCTGAACTGGGGCAAACTACGGATTATGGCTACACCTTC.

This clonotype has just one count. The J gene is TRBJ2-1, the V gene TRBV29-1; the match to TRBD2 covers 9 bases. There are 13 residues in the CDR3. CDR1 and CDR2 from the germline V gene are SQVTM and ANQGSEA. V shed 8 bases, J shed 13 bases, and the junction held 15 bases outside the gene matches. The CDR3 here is CSLLSGSGYGQFF. In nucleotides, the CDR3 is TGCAGCCTCCTTAGCGGGAGCGGATACGGCCAGTTCTTC.

The sample holds many counts of this clonotype. This chain uses TRBV12-3 or TRBV12-4 with TRBJ2-7; TRBD2 might be the D (6 bases). Trimming pared 8 bases from V and 0 bases from J, leaving 8 bases between. This CDR3 comprises 12 residues. The CDR3 spells CASGTSSYEQYF. As DNA, the CDR3 is TGTGCCAGCGGGACTTCCTCCTACGAGCAGTACTTC.

This chain joins TRBV6-2 or TRBV6-3 and TRBJ2-2; 14 nucleotides line up with TRBD2. Trimming cost V 9 bases and J 6 bases; bases outside gene matches: 6. The germline V gene encodes CDR1 MNHEY and CDR2 SVGEGT. This CDR3 spans 15 amino acids. CDR3 DNA: TGTGCCAGTACCGGACTAGCGGGGGGAGCCGGGGAGCTGTTTTTT. Protein product: CASTGLAGGAGELFF.

This clonotype was recorded a few times. V and J are TRBV7-3 and TRBJ1-1; TRBD1 agrees at 8 bases. This CDR3 has 13 residues. The V gene's germline CDR1 is SGHTA and CDR2 FQGTGA. With 5 bases clipped from V and 5 bases from J, the junction kept 4 bases outside the gene matches. Here the CDR3 reads CASSEDRETEAFF. The CDR3 bases are TGTGCCAGCAGCGAGGACAGGGAGACTGAAGCTTTCTTT.

The sample holds a few counts of this clonotype. This chain joins TRBV6-6 and TRBJ2-1; 10 positions agree with TRBD2. The germline CDR1 and CDR2 sequences are MNHNY and SVGAGI (reference sequence). V dropped 5 bases and J dropped 8; count of bases not matched to a gene: 6. There are 14 residues in the CDR3. The CDR3 DNA is TGTGCCAGCAGTCCGGGACTAGCGTTCTATGAGCAGTTCTTC. Translation: CASSPGLAFYEQFF.